Given below is one T cell receptor beta chain in context. Its antigen is undetermined. This entry comes from a study of monozygotic twins with inflammatory bowel disease. Study-level results: Healthy co-twins, by inverse Simpson, had higher TCRbeta diversity than their siblings with IBD. For IBD, no single strong associated signal or clonotype was supported.

Eight separate reactions per sample served to make cDNA. TCRdb re-called the 5' RACE reads and gives one entry per CDR3 protein, without DNA. The sample has some 300,000 distinct CDR3 sequences. Germline V CDR1 and CDR2: SGHRS, YFSETQ. The length of the CDR3 is 13 residues. Every single donor had an approximately 2.7 ml blood sample drawn. The source material was blood. V gene TRBV5-1 combines with J gene TRBJ1-6; without DNA, the TCRdb call of TRBD1 cannot be checked. The clonotype was recovered from a human donor with ulcerative colitis or Crohn's disease, or a healthy co-twin of an affected twin (not recorded which). The CDR3: CASSHTGFSPLHF. The full variable domain, its missing parts supplied by reference TRBV5-1 and TRBJ1-6, is KAGVTQTPRYLIKTRGQQVTLSCSPISGHRSVSWYQQTPGQGLQFLFEYFSETQRNKGNFPGRFSGRQFSNSRSEMNVSTLELGDSALYLCASSHTGFSPLHFGNGTRLTVT.